Presented here are 15 T cell receptor beta chains from one specimen sequenced in a study of tumor-infiltrating lymphocytes in primary liver carcinoma. TCR beta cDNA was made from 450 to 500 ng total RNA with a constant-region primer. Libraries covering TCR beta were generated through three nested multiplex PCR rounds (using a slightly modified ARM-PCR). Amplification in the first two PCR rounds was performed using TRBV1-TRBV30 forward primers and a C-beta reverse primer for 10 cycles each. TCRdb re-derived calls from the multiplex PCR reads in MiXCR, one entry per CDR3 protein. This table has 37,000 or so distinct CDR3 sequences, around 75% appearing once. Total RNA and DNA came together from approximately 20-30 mg of bulk tissue without cell sorting. Material: tumor-adjacent normal liver tissue. The receptors here all came from a man in his forties with primary liver carcinoma and hepatitis B virus infection.

In the case of this clonotype: One junction end does not reproduce the germline sequence, and a read error may be involved. V and J are TRBV12-5 and TRBJ2-1, with 9 bases lining up with TRBD1. This CDR3 spans 16 amino acids. The V gene's germline CDR1 is LGHNT and CDR2 FRNRAP. This chain's CDR3 is CASGFAWDREYNEQFF. CDR3 DNA sequence: TGTGCTAGTGGTTTCGCCTGGGACAGGGAATACAATGAGCAGTTCTTT.

For this clonotype: The junction shows a germline mismatch at one end, possibly a read error. The chain has TRBV5-6 and TRBJ2-7; D is perhaps TRBD2 (6 bases). Germline CDR1 SGHDT, CDR2 YYEEEE. CDR3 length: 15 amino acids. The CDR3 here is CDSRFGLTGSYEQYF. The CDR3 DNA sequence: TGTGACAGCAGATTCGGACTAACGGGGTCCTACGAGCAGTACTTC. Based on the CDR3 plus reference TRBV5-6 and TRBJ2-7, the full variable domain is DAGVTQSPTHLIKTRGQQVTLRCSPKSGHDTVSWYQQALGQGPQFIFQYYEEEERQRGNFPDRFSGHQFPNYSSELNVNALLLGDSALYLCDSRFGLTGSYEQYFGPGTRLTVT.

Turning to this clonotype: At one of its ends the junction is not consistent with the germline gene, which may arise from a read error. This chain uses TRBV4-2 with TRBJ2-3; D is uncertain. Germline CDR1 reads LGHNA; CDR2 reads YNFKEQ. This CDR3 is built from 14 residues. This CDR3 reads CARSQGNSADMQYF. CDR3 DNA sequence: TGTGCCAGGAGCCAAGGAAATTCGGCAGATATGCAGTATTTT.

As regards this clonotype: One end of the junction does not line up with germline, which may come from a read error. The rearrangement links TRBV11-2 to TRBJ2-3; TRBD1 might be the D (6 bases). CDR3 length: 15 amino acids. CDR1 is SGHAT and CDR2 is FQNNGV in the germline V gene. DNA of the CDR3: TGTGCCTGCAGCTTAGTATCACGAGGGGGAGATACGCAGTATTTT. Translation gives CACSLVSRGGDTQYF.

Points on this clonotype: Possible read error: a much larger clone is one base away. This chain joins TRBV15 and TRBJ2-1; 7 nucleotides align to TRBD2. V was pared by 3 bases and J by 3 bases, with 8 bases of the junction left unmatched. In germline, CDR1 is LNHNV, CDR2 YYDKDF (reference sequence). This CDR3 contains 16 residues. The CDR3 region is CATSRTSRRNYNEQFF. The DNA for the CDR3 is TGTGCCACCAGCAGGACTAGCAGGCGTAACTACAATGAGCAGTTCTTC. Filled out from reference TRBV15 and TRBJ2-1, the complete variable domain reads DAMVIQNPRYQVTQFGKPVTLSCSQTLNHNVMYWYQQKSSQAPKLLFHYYDKDFNNEADTPDNFQSRRPNTSFCFLDIRSPGLGDTAMYLCATSRTSRRNYNEQFFGPGTRLTVL.

To note about this clonotype: One end of the junction fails to match germline, which may point to a read error. The CDR3 region is CACSASGGYNEQFF. In DNA form, the CDR3 reads TGCGCCTGCAGCGCTAGCGGGGGGTACAATGAGCAGTTCTTC. This chain links TRBV5-1 with TRBJ2-1; 11 positions match TRBD2. The CDR3 has 14 amino acids. Germline CDR1 SGHRS, CDR2 YFSETQ.

Worth noting for this clonotype: One end of the junction fails to match germline, which may point to a read error. V usage is TRBV11-1 and J usage is TRBJ2-4; TRBD2 agrees at 10 bases. The CDR3 sequence is 17 residues long. Germline CDR1 and CDR2: SGHAT and FQDESV (reference sequence). The CDR3 coding sequence is TGTGCCGACAGCTTTCCCGGGACTAGCGTGACCAACAACATTCAGTACTTC. Protein sequence: CADSFPGTSVTNNIQYF.

In regard to this clonotype: The final CDR3 position lacks the conserved phenylalanine or tryptophan, pointing to a likely read error. No DNA is shown, since the ends of the CDR3 on it are uncertain; the CDR3 is the one TCRdb lists. V is TRBV6-6 and J is TRBJ1-1; TRBD1, as called in the table, went unchecked against the DNA. Inclusive of both ends, the CDR3 amounts to 13 amino acids. Germline V gene data show CDR1 as MNHNY and CDR2 as SVGAGI (reference sequence). Here the CDR3 reads CASSTGGTTEVLL.

In regard to this clonotype: The germline gene is not matched at one end of the junction; a read error may be the cause. V usage is TRBV4-2 and J usage is TRBJ2-2; D uncertain. The length of the CDR3 is 15 residues. The V gene's germline CDR1 is LGHNA and CDR2 YNFKEQ. DNA for the CDR3: TGTTCCAGCAGCCAAGATCTGACATTTACCGGGGAGCTGTTTTTT. Its protein product is CSSSQDLTFTGELFF.

About this clonotype: A junction end diverges from the germline sequence, so it may reflect a read error. The V gene is TRBV6-2 or TRBV6-3, the J gene TRBJ2-1, with 7 bases aligning to TRBD2. The CDR3 has 15 residues. Germline V CDR1 and CDR2: MNHEY, SVGEGT. Written as DNA, the CDR3 is TGTGTCAGCAATTGGACTAGTGGCTCCTATAATGAGCAGTTCTTC. This encodes CVSNWTSGSYNEQFF.

Comments on this clonotype: Compared with germline, one end of the junction differs, possibly owing to a read error. This sequence joins TRBV11-2 and TRBJ2-4; D is unclear. This CDR3 contains 15 residues. The V gene's germline CDR1 is SGHAT and CDR2 FQNNGV. The CDR3 region is CTSTTSAIAENIKYF. CDR3 nucleotide sequence: TGTACCAGCACCACTTCGGCGATAGCCGAAAACATTAAGTACTTC.

Note on this clonotype: Sequence at one end of the junction differs from germline and may be a read error. This chain connects TRBV7-9 to TRBJ2-1; 14 bases map to TRBD2. Germline lookup yields CDR1 SEHNR and CDR2 FQNEAQ (reference sequence). The CDR3 has 16 amino acids. CDR3 region: CTSSFWGLAGVPEQFF. DNA for the CDR3: TGTACCAGCAGTTTCTGGGGACTAGCGGGAGTTCCTGAGCAGTTCTTC.

Concerning this clonotype itself: The junction departs from germline at one end; a sequencing error may be responsible. The chain joins TRBV11-2 to TRBJ2-2; TRBD1 matches 7 bases. This CDR3 is 15 amino acids long. In germline, CDR1 is SGHAT, CDR2 FQNNGV. In DNA form, the CDR3 reads TGTGCCAGCGGCTTATGGGACAGTAACACCGGGGAGCTGTTTTTT. Protein: CASGLWDSNTGELFF. The entire variable domain, with the rest obtained from reference TRBV11-2 and TRBJ2-2, is as follows: EAGVAQSPRYKIIEKRQSVAFWCNPISGHATLYWYQQILGQGPKLLIQFQNNGVVDDSQLPKDRFSAERLKGVDSTLKIQPAKLEDSAVYLCASGLWDSNTGELFFGEGSRLTVL.

This CDR3 is CASSLNLQVRGYNEQFF. DNA for the CDR3: TGTGCCAGCAGCTTGAACCTACAGGTGCGGGGGTACAATGAGCAGTTCTTC. The genes are TRBV5-6 and TRBJ2-1; 7 bases align to TRBD2. V lost 1 base to trimming and J lost 4 bases; unmatched junction nucleotides: 11. This CDR3 has 17 residues. Germline loops: CDR1 SGHDT, CDR2 YYEEEE. The variable domain in full, with the rest retrieved from reference TRBV5-6 and TRBJ2-1, is DAGVTQSPTHLIKTRGQQVTLRCSPKSGHDTVSWYQQALGQGPQFIFQYYEEEERQRGNFPDRFSGHQFPNYSSELNVNALLLGDSALYLCASSLNLQVRGYNEQFFGPGTRLTVL.

Worth noting for this clonotype: A junction end diverges from the germline sequence, so it may reflect a read error. The rearrangement links TRBV29-1 to TRBJ2-7; possibly TRBD1 or TRBD2 for D (5 bases each). This CDR3 region has 16 residues. Germline V CDR1 and CDR2: SQVTM, ANQGSEA. The DNA of the CDR3 is TGCAGTGCCATGACATCTGGGACCGACACTCTCTACGAACAGTACTTC. This encodes CSAMTSGTDTLYEQYF.